The present entry profiles one TCR beta chain with its context. The read ends 3 residues shy of where the CDR3 ends; the end is completed using the germline J gene. The length of the CDR3 is 12 residues. V dropped 2 bases and J dropped 3 bases, with 3 bases sitting between them. Germline CDR1 and CDR2: SEHNR and FQNEAQ (reference sequence). This sample was taken from a study of Tregs in tolerant kidney transplant recipients. This table comes from immunoSEQ multiplex PCR, and its TCRdb copy is limited to in-frame clones, with some not included. The table for this sample gives approximately 6,000 clones. Recipients received nonmyeloablative bone marrow transplants from related graft donors, with transient mixed chimerism. Thawed PBMCs were FACS-sorted into unstimulated CD4+CD25+CD127- regulatory T cells, CD4+CD25- non-regulatory cells, CD4 and CD8 cells.

This clonotype originated in a human patient who received a combined kidney and bone marrow transplant. Some T cells could come from the graft donor. The chain couples TRBV7-9 to TRBJ2-3; D is unresolved. Material: CD8+ T cells from blood (PBMCs), obtained 12 months after the transplant. This CDR3 reads CASSLRTDTQYF. CDR3 DNA (partial): TGTGCCAGCAGCTTACGGACAGATACG.